Included here is one T cell receptor (beta chain) sequence, with context. The antigen is not known. This entry is derived from a study of cytotoxic CD8 clonotypes in ibrutinib-treated CLL. T cells were sequenced at a targeted depth of 1 in 200,000 to 1 in 1 million. Assay: immunoSEQ multiplex PCR; the TCRdb copy retains only in-frame clones and omits some. This sample yields some 150,000 clones, of which about 79% are seen a single time; roughly 13% belongs to the top ten. The study, taken as a whole, reports: Higher clonality was seen at ibrutinib response and a return toward baseline at progression. Sampling times differed between sustained-remission and progressing patients.

The CDR3 length is 17 residues. Germline assignment: CDR1 SGHNT and CDR2 YYREEE (reference sequence). The junction had 5 bases not matched to a gene; V was cut back by 0 bases and J by 0 bases. J is TRBJ2-7 and V is TRBV5-4; TRBD2 agrees at 11 bases. This sequence originates from a human donor with chronic lymphocytic leukemia. The material was PBMCs, obtained after 12 months of ibrutinib treatment. CDR3 loop: CASSLVRLAGLSYEQYF. The DNA of the CDR3 is TGTGCCAGCAGCTTGGTGCGACTAGCGGGACTCTCCTACGAGCAGTACTTC.